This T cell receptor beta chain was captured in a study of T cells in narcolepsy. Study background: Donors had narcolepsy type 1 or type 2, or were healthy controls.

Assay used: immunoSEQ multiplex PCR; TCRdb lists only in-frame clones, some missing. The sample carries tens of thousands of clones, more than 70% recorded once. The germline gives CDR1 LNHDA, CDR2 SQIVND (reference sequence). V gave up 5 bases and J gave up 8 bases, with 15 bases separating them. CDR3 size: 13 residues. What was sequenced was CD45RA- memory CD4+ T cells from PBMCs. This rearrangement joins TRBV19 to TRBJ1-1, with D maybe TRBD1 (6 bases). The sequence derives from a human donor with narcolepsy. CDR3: CASSPQGQWEAFF. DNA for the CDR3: TGTGCCAGTAGTCCGCAAGGACAGTGGGAAGCTTTCTTT.